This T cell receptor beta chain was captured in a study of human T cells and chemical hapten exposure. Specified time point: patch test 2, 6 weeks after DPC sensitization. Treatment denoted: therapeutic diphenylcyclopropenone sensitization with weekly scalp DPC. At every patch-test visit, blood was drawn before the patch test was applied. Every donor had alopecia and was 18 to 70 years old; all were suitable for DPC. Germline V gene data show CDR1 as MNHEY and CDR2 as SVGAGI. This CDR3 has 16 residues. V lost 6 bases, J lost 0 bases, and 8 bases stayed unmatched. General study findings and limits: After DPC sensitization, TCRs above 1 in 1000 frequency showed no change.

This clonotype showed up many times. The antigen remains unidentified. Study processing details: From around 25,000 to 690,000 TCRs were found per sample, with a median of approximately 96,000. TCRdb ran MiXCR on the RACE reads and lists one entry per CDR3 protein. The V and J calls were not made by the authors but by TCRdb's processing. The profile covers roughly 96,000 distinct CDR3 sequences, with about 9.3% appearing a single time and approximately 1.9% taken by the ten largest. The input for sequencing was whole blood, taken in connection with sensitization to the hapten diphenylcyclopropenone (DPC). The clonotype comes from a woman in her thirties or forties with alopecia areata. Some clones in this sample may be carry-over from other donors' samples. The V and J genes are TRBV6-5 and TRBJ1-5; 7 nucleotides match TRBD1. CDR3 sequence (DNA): TGTGCCAGCAGCCCAGGGGACAGCTATAGCAATCAGCCCCAGCATTTT. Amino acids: CASSPGDSYSNQPQHF.